The rows below give T cell receptor beta chains drawn from one sample of a study of shared clonotypes between healthy human individuals. TCRdb's table, derived via immunoSEQ multiplex PCR, lists solely in-frame clones and lacks some. The data hold about 2.1 million clones, with 90% to 95% observed a single time. Sample: naive CD8+ T cells from PBMCs. The receptors shown here come from a man in his late teens or twenties in good health. Some clones in this sample may be carry-over from other donors' samples. Each CDR3 is given with its conserved first and last residue. A D gene is named only where the DNA matches it firmly.

CDR3 protein: CASIDRYSNQPQHF
V gene: TRBV28
D gene: .

CDR3 protein: CASSQVGELPSSYEQYF
V gene: TRBV4-2
D gene: .

CDR3 protein: CAITSPGTGVGYTF
V gene: TRBV10-3
D gene: TRBD1

CDR3 protein: CASSLSLQPGDEQFF
V gene: TRBV28
D gene: .

CDR3 protein: CASSSPVASTDTQYF
V gene: TRBV6-6
D gene: .

CDR3 protein: CASSRNPEETQYF
V gene: TRBV18
D gene: .

CDR3 protein: CASSPQGERTEAFF
V gene: TRBV13
D gene: TRBD1

CDR3 protein: CAWSVGLAAAYEQYF
V gene: TRBV30
D gene: TRBD2

CDR3 protein: CASSLDLAGAYEQYF
V gene: TRBV5-1
D gene: TRBD2

CDR3 protein: CAISDGRRPETNQPQHF
V gene: TRBV10-3
D gene: .

CDR3 protein: CASSLKLAETQETQYF
V gene: TRBV28
D gene: TRBD2

CDR3 protein: CASGGDRGSNEQFF
V gene: TRBV19
D gene: TRBD1

CDR3 protein: CASSSPGTAFNEQFF
V gene: TRBV6-6
D gene: .

CDR3 protein: CASSLDLYEQYF
V gene: TRBV5-4
D gene: .

CDR3 protein: CASSPLGRQETQYF
V gene: TRBV7-8
D gene: .

CDR3 protein: CSVDGLTQGEKDYGYTF
V gene: TRBV29-1
D gene: TRBD1

CDR3 protein: CASSSRPRSRDQETQYF
V gene: TRBV7-8
D gene: .

CDR3 protein: CASSPYPGEWGRVHEQYF
V gene: TRBV4-2
D gene: .